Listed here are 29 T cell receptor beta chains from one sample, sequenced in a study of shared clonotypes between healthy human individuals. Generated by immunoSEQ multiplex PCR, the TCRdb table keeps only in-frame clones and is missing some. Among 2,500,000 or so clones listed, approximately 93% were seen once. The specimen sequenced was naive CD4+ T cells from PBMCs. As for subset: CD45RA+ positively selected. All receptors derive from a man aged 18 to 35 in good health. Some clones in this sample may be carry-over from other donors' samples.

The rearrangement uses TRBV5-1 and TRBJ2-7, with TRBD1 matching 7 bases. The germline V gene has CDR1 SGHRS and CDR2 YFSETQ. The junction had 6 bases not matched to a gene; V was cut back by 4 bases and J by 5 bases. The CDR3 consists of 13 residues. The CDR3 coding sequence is TGCGCCAGCAGCCAAACAGGGGTCAACGAGCAGTACTTC. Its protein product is CASSQTGVNEQYF.

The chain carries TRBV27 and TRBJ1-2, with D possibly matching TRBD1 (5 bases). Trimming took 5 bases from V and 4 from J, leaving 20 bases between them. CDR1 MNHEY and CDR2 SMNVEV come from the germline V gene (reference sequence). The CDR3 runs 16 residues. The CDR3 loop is CASSTRTPGGLYGYTF. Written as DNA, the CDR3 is TGTGCCAGCAGTACCCGGACTCCGGGGGGACTCTATGGCTACACCTTC.

This CDR3 is CASSRTGSEGYTF. For the CDR3, the DNA is TGTGCCAGCAGTAGGACAGGTTCGGAGGGCTACACCTTC. The chain combines TRBV6-1 with TRBJ1-2; 7 bases map to TRBD1. After removal of 5 bases from V and 8 bases from J, the junction contained 8 bases not matched to a gene. The CDR3 contains 13 residues. The germline V gene encodes CDR1 MNHNS and CDR2 SASEGT.

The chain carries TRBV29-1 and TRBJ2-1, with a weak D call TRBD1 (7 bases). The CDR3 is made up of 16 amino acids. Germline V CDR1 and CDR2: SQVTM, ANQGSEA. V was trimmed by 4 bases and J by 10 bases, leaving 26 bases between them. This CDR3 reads CSVAVTGQGGRGEQFF. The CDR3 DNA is TGCAGCGTTGCCGTAACGGGGCAGGGGGGACGTGGGGAGCAGTTCTTC.

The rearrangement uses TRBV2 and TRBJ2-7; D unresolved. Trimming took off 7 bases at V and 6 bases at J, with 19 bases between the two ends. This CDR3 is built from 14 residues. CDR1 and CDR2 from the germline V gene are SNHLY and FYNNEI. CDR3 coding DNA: TGTGCCAGCATCCGCGAGACCAAAGCCTCCGAGCAGTACTTC. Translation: CASIRETKASEQYF.

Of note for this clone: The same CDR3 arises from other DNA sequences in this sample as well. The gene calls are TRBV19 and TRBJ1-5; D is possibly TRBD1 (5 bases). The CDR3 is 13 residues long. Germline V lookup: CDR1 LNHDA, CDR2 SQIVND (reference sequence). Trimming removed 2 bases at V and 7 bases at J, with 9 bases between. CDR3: CASSIRGSQPQHF. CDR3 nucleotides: TGTGCCAGTAGTATAAGGGGTAGCCAGCCCCAGCATTTT.

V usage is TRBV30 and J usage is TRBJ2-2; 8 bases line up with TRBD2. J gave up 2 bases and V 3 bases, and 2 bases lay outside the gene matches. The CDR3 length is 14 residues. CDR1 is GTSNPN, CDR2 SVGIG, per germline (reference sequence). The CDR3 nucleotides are TGTGCCTGGAGACTAGCGGTTAACACCGGGGAGCTGTTTTTT. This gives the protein CAWRLAVNTGELFF.

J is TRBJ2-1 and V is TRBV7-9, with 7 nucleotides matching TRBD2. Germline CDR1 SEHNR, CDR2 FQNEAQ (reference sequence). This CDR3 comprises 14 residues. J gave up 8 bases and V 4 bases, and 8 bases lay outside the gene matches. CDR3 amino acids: CASSYGGGSDEQFF. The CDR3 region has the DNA TGTGCCAGCAGCTACGGTGGCGGGAGCGATGAGCAGTTCTTC.

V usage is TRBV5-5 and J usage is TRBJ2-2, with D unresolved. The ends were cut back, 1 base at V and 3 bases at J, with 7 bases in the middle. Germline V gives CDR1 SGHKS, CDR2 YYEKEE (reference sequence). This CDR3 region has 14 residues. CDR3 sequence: CASSLSGYTGELFF. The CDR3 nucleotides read TGTGCCAGCAGCTTGTCCGGGTACACCGGGGAGCTGTTTTTT.

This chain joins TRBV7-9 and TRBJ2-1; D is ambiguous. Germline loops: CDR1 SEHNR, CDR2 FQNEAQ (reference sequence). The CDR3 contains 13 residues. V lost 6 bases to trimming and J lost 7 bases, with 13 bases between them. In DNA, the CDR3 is TGTGCCAGCAGTCCCCGTGGGGTGAATGAGCAGTTCTTC. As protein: CASSPRGVNEQFF.

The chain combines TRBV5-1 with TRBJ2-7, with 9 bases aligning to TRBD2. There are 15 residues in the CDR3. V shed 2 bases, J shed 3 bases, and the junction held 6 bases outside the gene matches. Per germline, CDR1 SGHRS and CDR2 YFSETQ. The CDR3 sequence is CASSFRAGGYYEQYF. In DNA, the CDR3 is TGCGCCAGCAGCTTCAGAGCGGGAGGCTACTACGAGCAGTACTTC.

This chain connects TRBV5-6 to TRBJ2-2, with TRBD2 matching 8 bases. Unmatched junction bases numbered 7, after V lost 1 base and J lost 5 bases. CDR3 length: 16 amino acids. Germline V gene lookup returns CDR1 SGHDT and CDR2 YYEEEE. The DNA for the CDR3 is TGTGCCAGCAGCTTGTTCGGGAGGGCCTGGACCGGGGAGCTGTTTTTT. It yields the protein CASSLFGRAWTGELFF.

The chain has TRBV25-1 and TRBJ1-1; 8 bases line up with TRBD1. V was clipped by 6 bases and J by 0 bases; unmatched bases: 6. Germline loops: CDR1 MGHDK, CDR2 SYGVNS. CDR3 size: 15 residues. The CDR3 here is CASSDQGAMNTEAFF. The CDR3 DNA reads TGTGCCAGCAGCGACCAGGGGGCTATGAACACTGAAGCTTTCTTT.

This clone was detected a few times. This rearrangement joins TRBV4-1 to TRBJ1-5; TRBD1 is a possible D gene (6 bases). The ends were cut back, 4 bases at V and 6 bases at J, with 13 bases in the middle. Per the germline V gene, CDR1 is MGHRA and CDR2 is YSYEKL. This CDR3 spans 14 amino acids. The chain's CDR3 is CASSLQGLGQPQHF. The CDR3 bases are TGCGCCAGCAGCCTACAGGGTCTTGGTCAGCCCCAGCATTTT.

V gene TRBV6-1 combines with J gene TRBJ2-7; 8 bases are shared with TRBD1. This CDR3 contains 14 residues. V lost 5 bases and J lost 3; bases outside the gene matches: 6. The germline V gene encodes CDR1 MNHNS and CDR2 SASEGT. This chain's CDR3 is CASSPGQAYYEQYF. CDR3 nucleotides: TGTGCCAGCAGTCCGGGACAGGCCTACTACGAGCAGTACTTC.

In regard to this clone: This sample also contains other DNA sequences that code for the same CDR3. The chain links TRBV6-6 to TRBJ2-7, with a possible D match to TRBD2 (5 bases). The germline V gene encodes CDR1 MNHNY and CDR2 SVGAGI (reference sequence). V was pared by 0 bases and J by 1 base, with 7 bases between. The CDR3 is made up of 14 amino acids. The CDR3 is CASSYSRTSYEQYF. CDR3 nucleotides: TGTGCCAGCAGTTACTCTCGGACTTCCTACGAGCAGTACTTC.

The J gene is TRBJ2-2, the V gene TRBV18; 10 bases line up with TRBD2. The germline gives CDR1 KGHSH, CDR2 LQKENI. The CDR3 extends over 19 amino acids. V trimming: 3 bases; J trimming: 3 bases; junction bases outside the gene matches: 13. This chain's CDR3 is CASSPGISGRALDTGELFF. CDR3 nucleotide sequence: TGTGCCAGCTCACCTGGTATCAGCGGGAGGGCCCTCGACACCGGGGAGCTGTTTTTT.

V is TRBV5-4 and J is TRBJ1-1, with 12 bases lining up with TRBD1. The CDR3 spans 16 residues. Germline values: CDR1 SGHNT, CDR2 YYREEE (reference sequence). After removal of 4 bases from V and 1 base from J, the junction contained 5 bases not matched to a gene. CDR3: CASSEGQGASNTEAFF. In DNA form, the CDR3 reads TGTGCCAGCAGCGAGGGACAGGGGGCCTCGAACACTGAAGCTTTCTTT. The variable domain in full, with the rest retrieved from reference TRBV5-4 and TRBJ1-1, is ETGVTQSPTHLIKTRGQQVTLRCSSQSGHNTVSWYQQALGQGPQFIFQYYREEENGRGNFPPRFSGLQFPNYSSELNVNALELDDSALYLCASSEGQGASNTEAFFGQGTRLTVV.

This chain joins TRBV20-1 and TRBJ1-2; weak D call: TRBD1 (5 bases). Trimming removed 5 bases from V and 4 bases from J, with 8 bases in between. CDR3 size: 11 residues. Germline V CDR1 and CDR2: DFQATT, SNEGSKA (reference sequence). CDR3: CSAPGIYGYTF. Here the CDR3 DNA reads TGCAGTGCTCCAGGGATCTATGGCTACACCTTC.

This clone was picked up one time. The CDR3 loop reads CASKGSGTDTQYF. The CDR3 DNA follows: TGTGCCAGCAAGGGATCGGGAACAGATACGCAGTATTTT. The V and J genes are TRBV7-3 and TRBJ2-3; D is possibly TRBD2 (5 bases). Trimming pared 7 bases from V and 3 bases from J, leaving 11 bases between. The CDR3 extends over 13 amino acids. Germline V gene sequence: CDR1 SGHTA, CDR2 FQGTGA.

As DNA, the CDR3 is TGTGCCAGCAGCTTAGGCTCAGGCGACTACTATGGCTACACCTTC. Protein product: CASSLGSGDYYGYTF. The V call is TRBV7-2, the J call TRBJ1-2; no reliable D call. The CDR3 runs to 15 residues. Trimming left V 1 base short and J 3 bases short, with 12 bases between. Germline loops: CDR1 SGHTA, CDR2 FQGNSA. The whole variable domain, remainder taken from reference TRBV7-2 and TRBJ1-2, is GAGVSQSPSNKVTEKGKDVELRCDPISGHTALYWYRQSLGQGLEFLIYFQGNSAPDKSGLPSDRFSAERTGGSVSTLTIQRTQQEDSAVYLCASSLGSGDYYGYTFGSGTRLTVV.

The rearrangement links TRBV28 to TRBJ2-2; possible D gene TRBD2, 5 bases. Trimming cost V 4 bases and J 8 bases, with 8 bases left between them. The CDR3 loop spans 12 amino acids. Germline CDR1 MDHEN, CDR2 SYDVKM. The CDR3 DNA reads TGTGCCAGCAGTTGGCGGGTTGGGGAGCTGTTTTTT. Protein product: CASSWRVGELFF.

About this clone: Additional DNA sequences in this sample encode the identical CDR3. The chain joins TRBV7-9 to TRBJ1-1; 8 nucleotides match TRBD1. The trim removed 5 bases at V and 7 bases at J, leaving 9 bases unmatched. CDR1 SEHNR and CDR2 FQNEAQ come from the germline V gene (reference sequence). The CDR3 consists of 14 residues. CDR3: CASSPYDRGLEAFF. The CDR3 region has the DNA TGTGCCAGCAGCCCATATGACAGGGGACTTGAAGCTTTCTTT.

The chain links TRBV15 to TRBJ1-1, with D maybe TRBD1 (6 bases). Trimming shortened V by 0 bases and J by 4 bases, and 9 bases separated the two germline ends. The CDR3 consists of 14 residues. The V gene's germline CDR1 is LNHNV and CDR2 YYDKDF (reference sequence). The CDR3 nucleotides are TGTGCCACCAGCAGAGATCGGGGGCCCACTGAAGCTTTCTTT. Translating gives CATSRDRGPTEAFF.

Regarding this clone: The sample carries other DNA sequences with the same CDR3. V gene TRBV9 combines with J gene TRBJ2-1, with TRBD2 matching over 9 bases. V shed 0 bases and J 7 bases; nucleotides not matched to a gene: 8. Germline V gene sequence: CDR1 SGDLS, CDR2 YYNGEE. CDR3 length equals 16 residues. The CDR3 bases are TGTGCCAGCAGCGTAGGAGTCCTAGCGGGATATAATGAGCAGTTCTTC. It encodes CASSVGVLAGYNEQFF.

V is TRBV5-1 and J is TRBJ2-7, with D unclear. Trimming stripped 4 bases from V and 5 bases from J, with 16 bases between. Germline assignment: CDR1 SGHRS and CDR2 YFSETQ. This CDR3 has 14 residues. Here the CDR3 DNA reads TGCGCCAGCAGCGTCAAGACTCTGTCGGACGAGCAGTACTTC. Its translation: CASSVKTLSDEQYF.

The CDR3 loop reads CSVEAGGEDTQYF. The CDR3 DNA sequence: TGCAGCGTTGAGGCAGGGGGCGAGGATACGCAGTATTTT. The chain recombines TRBV29-1 with TRBJ2-3; 8 positions agree with TRBD1. Germline V CDR1 and CDR2: SQVTM, ANQGSEA. With V trimmed by 3 bases and J by 6 bases, 5 bases remained unmatched. This CDR3 is 13 amino acids long.

The CDR3 reads CATSRDRGGTASNEQFF. CDR3 in DNA: TGTGCCACCAGCAGAGATCGGGGAGGGACGGCCAGCAATGAGCAGTTCTTC. The chain joins TRBV15 to TRBJ2-1; 7 bases fit TRBD2. After removal of 0 bases from V and 6 bases from J, the junction contained 11 bases not matched to a gene. Per germline, CDR1 LNHNV and CDR2 YYDKDF (reference sequence). The CDR3 extends over 17 amino acids.

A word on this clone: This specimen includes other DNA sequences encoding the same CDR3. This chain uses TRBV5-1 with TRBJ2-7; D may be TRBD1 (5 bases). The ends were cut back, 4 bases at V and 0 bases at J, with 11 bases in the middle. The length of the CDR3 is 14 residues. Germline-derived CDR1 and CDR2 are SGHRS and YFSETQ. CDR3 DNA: TGCGCCAGCAGCCCCGACAGAAGCTCCTACGAGCAGTACTTC. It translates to CASSPDRSSYEQYF.